What follows are 27 T cell receptor beta chains derived from one specimen sequenced in a study of cytomegalovirus exposure and HLA in healthy donors. Primers: 60 Vbeta forward and 13 Jbeta reverse. Generated by immunoSEQ multiplex PCR, the TCRdb table keeps only in-frame clones and is missing some. The table includes 100,000 to 130,000 clones, roughly 82% detected once. Sequencing was performed on PBMCs. Receptors were obtained from a man aged 30 to 39 in good health and CMV-seropositive.

The V call is TRBV29-1, the J call TRBJ2-5, with 7 bases matching TRBD2. Per germline, CDR1 SQVTM and CDR2 ANQGSEA. Trimming at V came to 3 bases and at J to 5 bases, leaving 3 bases not matched to a gene. The CDR3 length is 12 residues. The CDR3 here is CSVESGGETQYF. The CDR3 DNA sequence: TGCAGCGTTGAGTCCGGGGGGGAGACCCAGTACTTC.

A word on this clone: At one end the junction does not follow the germline gene, possibly because of a read error. V and J are TRBV5-6 and TRBJ2-4; D is possibly TRBD2 (5 bases). This CDR3 spans 16 amino acids. In germline, CDR1 is SGHDT, CDR2 YYEEEE. The CDR3 bases are TGTGCCAGCAGCTTGGGGAGCGGCCTAGCCAAAAACAGTCAGTACTTC. Translated, it gives CASSLGSGLAKNSQYF.

CDR3 bases: TGTGCCAGCAGCTTAGGGGGCAGGGCCAGGGATGAGCAGTTCTTC. It encodes CASSLGGRARDEQFF. The chain is built from TRBV7-3 and TRBJ2-1; D may be TRBD1 (6 bases). V shed 2 bases and J shed 8 bases, with 16 bases lying between them. The CDR3 covers 15 residues. Germline lookup yields CDR1 SGHTA and CDR2 FQGTGA.

The chain employs TRBV5-8 and TRBJ1-2; no firm D call. The CDR3 consists of 10 residues. Germline CDR1 SGHTS, CDR2 YDEGEE. The CDR3 region has the DNA TGTGCAGGCCGTCTAGATGGCTACACCTTC. Protein sequence: CAGRLDGYTF.

This clone was counted once. V gene TRBV7-9 combines with J gene TRBJ1-1; 7 positions agree with TRBD1. This CDR3 is built from 15 residues. CDR1 and CDR2 from the germline V gene are SEHNR and FQNEAQ (reference sequence). Trimming at V came to 5 bases and at J to 3 bases, leaving 9 bases not matched to a gene. The CDR3 coding sequence is TGTGCCAGCAGCCAACGGACAGGCGAGGACACTGAAGCTTTCTTT. The encoded protein is CASSQRTGEDTEAFF. Looking up the rest from reference TRBV7-9 and TRBJ1-1 gives the full variable domain: DTGVSQNPRHKITKRGQNVTFRCDPISEHNRLYWYRQTLGQGPEFLTYFQNEAQLEKSRLLSDRFSAERPKGSFSTLEIQRTEQGDSAMYLCASSQRTGEDTEAFFGQGTRLTVV.

The chain links TRBV6-1 to TRBJ1-6, with 10 nucleotides matching TRBD1. The trim removed 4 bases at V and 9 bases at J, leaving 6 bases unmatched. This CDR3 region has 15 residues. The germline gives CDR1 MNHNS, CDR2 SASEGT. This CDR3 reads CASSVSGTGASPLHF. In nucleotides, the CDR3 is TGTGCCAGCAGTGTCTCCGGGACAGGGGCTTCACCCCTCCACTTT.

The V call is TRBV7-2, the J call TRBJ2-5, with TRBD1 matching over 7 bases. The J call may be incorrect, as the DNA end agrees better with TRBJ2-7. This CDR3 has 14 amino acids. Germline CDR1 reads SGHTA; CDR2 reads FQGNSA. The CDR3 region has the DNA TGTGCCAGCAGCTTAGACAGGGGAATCTACGAGCAGTACTTC. Its translation is CASSLDRGIYEQYF.

The chain is built from TRBV9 and TRBJ2-7; 8 positions agree with TRBD1. This CDR3 contains 14 residues. Trimming removed 3 bases from V and 3 bases from J; junction bases left unmatched: 5. Germline values: CDR1 SGDLS, CDR2 YYNGEE. CDR3 in DNA: TGTGCCAGCAGCGGGGGACAGGCCTTCTACGAGCAGTACTTC. Its translation is CASSGGQAFYEQYF. Full variable domain (remainder filled in from reference TRBV9 and TRBJ2-7): DSGVTQTPKHLITATGQRVTLRCSPRSGDLSVYWYQQSLDQGLQFLIQYYNGEERAKGNILERFSAQQFPDLHSELNLSSLELGDSALYFCASSGGQAFYEQYFGPGTRLTVT.

This clone was recorded a few times. This rearrangement joins TRBV5-6 to TRBJ2-3; unclear D gene. The CDR3 consists of 14 residues. Per the germline V gene, CDR1 is SGHDT and CDR2 is YYEEEE. Trimming pared 2 bases from V and 5 bases from J, leaving 12 bases between. The CDR3 reads CASSFWNKRDTQYF. The DNA for the CDR3 is TGTGCCAGCAGCTTCTGGAATAAGCGAGATACGCAGTATTTT.

This clone was counted a single time. V gene TRBV28 combines with J gene TRBJ2-7; D perhaps matches TRBD2 (5 bases). V lost 3 bases to trimming and J lost 4 bases, with 13 bases between them. Germline CDR1 and CDR2: MDHEN and SYDVKM. The CDR3 contains 14 residues. CDR3 loop: CASSFGIARYEQYF. As DNA, the CDR3 is TGTGCCAGCAGTTTCGGAATAGCGAGGTACGAGCAGTACTTC.

CDR3: CAISESRWEPNYGYTF. CDR3 DNA sequence: TGTGCCATCAGTGAGTCGCGGTGGGAGCCTAACTATGGCTACACCTTC. The V call is TRBV10-3, the J call TRBJ1-2, with no clear D. The germline CDR1 and CDR2 sequences are ENHRY and SYGVKD. Trimming took 0 bases from V and 0 from J, leaving 11 bases between them. There are 16 residues in the CDR3.

A few counts support this clone. J is TRBJ2-5 and V is TRBV2; 9 nucleotides agree with TRBD1. The CDR3 extends over 14 amino acids. CDR1 and CDR2 (germline): SNHLY, FYNNEI. After removal of 8 bases from V and 2 bases from J, the junction contained 6 bases not matched to a gene. In nucleotides, the CDR3 is TGTGCCAGCGAGGGACAGGGACTACAAGAGACCCAGTACTTC. Protein product: CASEGQGLQETQYF.

The rearrangement links TRBV7-2 to TRBJ2-5; 9 bases match TRBD1. The junction had 4 bases not matched to a gene; V was cut back by 0 bases and J by 5 bases. CDR3 length: 15 amino acids. Germline V CDR1 and CDR2: SGHTA, FQGNSA. DNA for the CDR3: TGTGCCAGCAGCTTAGCCGGGACAGGGAGGGAGACCCAGTACTTC. The encoded protein is CASSLAGTGRETQYF.

The chain carries TRBV12-5 and TRBJ1-1, with D perhaps matching TRBD1 (5 bases). V lost 1 base and J 3 bases, leaving 12 bases between the germline ends. CDR3 length: 15 amino acids. The germline CDR1 and CDR2 sequences are LGHNT and FRNRAP. CDR3 nucleotide sequence: TGTGCTAGTGGTTTGGGGCAGGGTGGGGACACTGAAGCTTTCTTT. Translated, it gives CASGLGQGGDTEAFF.

The CDR3 loop reads CASRMRVNTEAFF. In DNA, the CDR3 is TGCGCCAGCAGAATGCGCGTGAACACTGAAGCTTTCTTT. The V and J genes are TRBV5-1 and TRBJ1-1, with D hard to call. V was cut by 5 bases and J by 0 bases, with 8 bases left in between. The CDR3 sequence is 13 residues long. CDR1 and CDR2 (germline): SGHRS, YFSETQ.

The chain has TRBV18 and TRBJ2-3; 7 bases fit TRBD2. Losses at the gene ends were 3 bases for V and 4 bases for J; bases not matched to a gene: 4. This CDR3 spans 14 amino acids. The germline gives CDR1 KGHSH, CDR2 LQKENI. DNA for the CDR3: TGTGCCAGCTCACCGGGGACTAATTCAGATACGCAGTATTTT. It specifies CASSPGTNSDTQYF.

The rearrangement joins TRBV27 to TRBJ1-1; 12 bases agree with TRBD1. The junction had 8 bases not matched to a gene; V was cut back by 5 bases and J by 1 base. The CDR3 has 17 residues. CDR1 MNHEY and CDR2 SMNVEV come from the germline V gene (reference sequence). The CDR3 loop reads CASSIGDRGLGNTEAFF. DNA for the CDR3: TGTGCCAGCAGTATCGGGGACAGGGGGCTAGGGAACACTGAAGCTTTCTTT.

This chain connects TRBV9 to TRBJ2-3; possibly TRBD1 for D (6 bases). The CDR3 length is 16 residues. Germline CDR1 is SGDLS and CDR2 is YYNGEE. Trimming pared 0 bases from V and 2 bases from J, leaving 13 bases between. DNA for the CDR3: TGTGCCAGCAGCGTAGTTACAGGGCTGAACACAGATACGCAGTATTTT. Translation: CASSVVTGLNTDTQYF.

The chain uses TRBV7-6 and TRBJ1-6; 7 nucleotides align to TRBD1. Germline V gene sequence: CDR1 SGHVS, CDR2 FNYEAQ. After removal of 5 bases from V and 4 bases from J, the junction contained 5 bases not matched to a gene. The CDR3 covers 15 residues. The CDR3 here is CASSLRTGYNSPLHF. CDR3 in DNA: TGTGCCAGCAGCCTCCGGACAGGTTATAATTCACCCCTCCACTTT.

The V and J genes are TRBV11-2 and TRBJ1-5, with D uncertain. The CDR3 length is 13 residues. The germline V and J ends were trimmed by 0 bases and 3 bases, with 3 bases remaining between them. Per germline, CDR1 SGHAT and CDR2 FQNNGV. The CDR3 loop is CASSLDHNQPQHF. The DNA for the CDR3 is TGTGCCAGCAGCTTAGATCACAATCAGCCCCAGCATTTT.

The rearrangement uses TRBV28 and TRBJ2-6; TRBD1 matches at 8 bases. This CDR3 has 17 amino acids. The V gene's germline CDR1 is MDHEN and CDR2 SYDVKM. The ends lost 6 bases at V and 4 bases at J; junction bases unmatched: 11. The CDR3 protein is CASSPGQAGSGANVLTF. CDR3 nucleotide sequence: TGTGCCAGCAGCCCGGGACAGGCGGGGTCCGGGGCCAACGTCCTGACTTTC.

This clone has just a few counts. This chain uses TRBV6-5 with TRBJ1-1; 7 nucleotides agree with TRBD1. The CDR3 length is 11 residues. V lost 9 bases, J lost 9 bases, and 7 bases stayed unmatched. CDR1 is MNHEY, CDR2 SVGAGI, per germline. The DNA of the CDR3 is TGTGCCAGGGACGGACAGGCGAAAGCTTTCTTT. It specifies CARDGQAKAFF.

This clone came up a few times. The J gene is TRBJ2-5, the V gene TRBV4-2, with D possibly TRBD1 on 6 matching bases. V was pared by 4 bases and J by 2 bases, with 14 bases between. Germline V gene data show CDR1 as LGHNA and CDR2 as YNFKEQ. CDR3 size: 15 residues. The CDR3 nucleotides are TGTGCCAGCAGCCTGAACAGGGCCGATCAAGAGACCCAGTACTTC. This codes for CASSLNRADQETQYF.

This chain joins TRBV7-6 and TRBJ2-7; D is perhaps TRBD2 (6 bases). Germline V gene sequence: CDR1 SGHVS, CDR2 FNYEAQ. This CDR3 has 15 amino acids. The V gene lost 3 bases and the J gene lost 0 bases, with 12 bases spanning the gap. The CDR3 DNA is TGTGCCAGCAGCTTGGGGACTGCTAGCTCCTACGAGCAGTACTTC. Its translation: CASSLGTASSYEQYF.

J is TRBJ1-1 and V is TRBV19; D unclear. The CDR3 covers 15 residues. CDR1 LNHDA and CDR2 SQIVND come from the germline V gene (reference sequence). Trimming cost V 3 bases and J 1 base, with 12 bases left between them. The CDR3 region is CASSIGYRQNTEAFF. The CDR3 DNA follows: TGTGCCAGTAGTATCGGTTACAGACAGAACACTGAAGCTTTCTTT.

This chain joins TRBV25-1 and TRBJ1-1; D unclear. Germline CDR1 MGHDK, CDR2 SYGVNS. V shed 3 bases and J shed 7 bases, with 9 bases lying between them. The CDR3 length is 12 residues. CDR3 DNA: TGTGCCAGCAGTGACCCCCGCTATGAAGCTTTCTTT. This codes for CASSDPRYEAFF. Drawing the rest from reference TRBV25-1 and TRBJ1-1, the complete variable domain is EADIYQTPRYLVIGTGKKITLECSQTMGHDKMYWYQQDPGMELHLIHYSYGVNSTEKGDLSSESTVSRIRTEHFPLTLESARPSHTSQYLCASSDPRYEAFFGQGTRLTVV.

The chain combines TRBV10-3 with TRBJ2-3; D call uncertain. Germline assignment: CDR1 ENHRY and CDR2 SYGVKD. Trimming removed 6 bases at V and 0 bases at J, with 10 bases between. The CDR3 is 14 amino acids. CDR3 DNA: TGTGCCATCAGACTGGGCCAGAGCACAGATACGCAGTATTTT. This sequence encodes CAIRLGQSTDTQYF.